This T cell receptor (beta chain) was recovered during a study of identical twins. In TCRdb, the 5' RACE reads were re-called with MiXCR into one record per CDR3 protein. Counted here are about 220,000 distinct CDR3 sequences, 7.5% occurring once; the ten biggest clones make up under 6.5%. This clonotype has only a few counts. Germline loops: CDR1 KGHSH, CDR2 LQKENI. CDR3 length: 13 amino acids. V lost 6 bases and J lost 6, with 15 bases in between. These same records also appear under a second study, on yellow fever vaccine responses in identical twins.

Sequencing was performed on CD8+ T cells sorted from blood. The receptor's source is a young woman in good health. This sequence joins TRBV18 and TRBJ2-7; D gene unclear. The CDR3 spells CASSPRAKGEQYV. The CDR3 nucleotides read TGTGCCAGCTCCCCCCGGGCTAAGGGCGAGCAGTACGTC.